This T cell receptor beta chain was recorded in a study of blood T cells in healthy people across ages (dated by TCRdb to 2013 to 2016). About the study as a whole: In model experiments, template switching captured about one uniquely barcoded TCR beta cDNA molecule for every two T cells. To track age-related changes in TCR beta repertoire diversity, the study relied on deep sequencing normalized with unique cDNA molecular identifiers. Four age groups were formed from the donors: young (average about 15 years), middle-aged (more than 35), aged (around 62) and long-lived (around 80). To avoid experimental bias, donors of different ages were randomly spread across the sequencing lanes. For two donors (one aged 18 to 30 and one aged 80 or older), the study analyzed two additional independent replicas of 1 million unique cDNA reads from the same blood draw. Overall study outcomes, separate from this receptor: Estimates of total diversity based on one million sequenced T cells were regarded as lower bounds and as underestimates. Because profiling used bulk unsorted PBMCs, naive and antigen-experienced compartments could not be compared conclusively. A strong correlation was found between observed TCR beta diversity and the percentage of naive T cells measured by flow cytometry. Because donor CMV infection status was unknown, age-related changes in expanded clonotypes were potentially confounded. Observed TCR beta diversity per million T cells fell roughly linearly with age, and a significant reduction was already apparent by age around 40. Compared with the aged group, the long-lived group had more naive CD4+ T cells, fewer expanded clones and increased TCR diversity, suggesting age selection.

The library was generated by 5' RACE. Sequencing was carried out with an Illumina HiSeq 2500. A second PCR of roughly 6 to 11 cycles was performed with a sample-barcoded 5' primer and a J-beta primer mix. Each TCR beta cDNA molecule received a unique molecular identifier from a template-switch 5' adaptor carrying 12 random nucleotides. Each sample yielded at least 3 million CDR3-containing paired-end reads. First-strand cDNA synthesis was performed from all RNA using the Mint cDNA synthesis kit, with priming by a TRBC-specific oligonucleotide. Following uracil-DNA glycosylase treatment, a first 18-cycle PCR with universal primers M1SS and BC2_uni_R was performed on all cDNA. The original pipeline was this. Normalization of each sample was performed by random selection of 1 million high-quality reads, each carrying a distinct molecular identifier. Reads sharing molecular identifiers were discarded rather than binned into consensus sequences. MiTCR, set to a Q25 quality threshold and the strictest error-elimination algorithm, was used for CDR3 identification, clonotype clustering and error correction. A nonparametric unseen species model with Euler transformation was used to estimate lower-bound total TCR beta diversity. Using fastp at Q25 and MiXCR, TCRdb reprocessed the public reads and kept productive beta chains. Each entry is one CDR3 protein sequence, shown with its most common DNA and genes. None of the V and J calls come from the authors' own analysis; TCRdb made them. The sample table contains hundreds of thousands of distinct CDR3 sequences; only one count was recorded for 52% of them. 13% of the sample rests with the top ten.

The roughly 39 donors, aged about 6 to 100 years, were systemically healthy Caucasian individuals from Russia. Roughly 9.5 milliliters of peripheral blood were drawn from each donor into EDTA-treated Vacutainer tubes. Ficoll-Paque density-gradient centrifugation was used to isolate PBMCs, with at least 7 million obtained per sample. Trizol reagent was used to extract total RNA from the PBMCs, yielding at least 5 micrograms per sample. For every donor, an aliquot of PBMCs went through flow cytometry to measure the percentages of naive CD45RAhigh/CD27high T cells. As to this clonotype: The antigen this receptor binds is unknown. No base quality information exists; no much larger clone differs at one position.

V sheds 1 base and J sheds 2 bases, leaving 9 bases between their ends. Reading from cysteine to phenylalanine, the CDR3 counts 14 amino acids. Only the CDR3 DNA stays, 42 bases, in frame from base 1. The germline V gene sets CDR1 to SGHRS and CDR2 to YFSETQ. Input material: blood. The chain uses TRBV5-1 and TRBJ1-1, with the D gene call left open. The sequence was collected from a woman over 75 in good health. The CDR3 amino acid sequence is: CASSLQTGNTEAFF. The DNA is as follows: TGCGCCAGCAGCTTGCAGACTGGCAACACTGAAGCTTTCTTT.